This entry is about one T cell receptor beta chain. What it binds is not known. The CDR3 covers 17 residues. V shed 6 bases, J shed 7 bases, and the junction held 13 bases outside the gene matches. These data are taken from a study of T cells after yellow fever vaccination. Overall study: Low-cell-number fractions were prepared with SMART-Seq v4 Ultra Low Input.

Whole-study results and caveats: The booster saw the reappearance of most primary-vaccination clones (roughly 97% CD4, around 90% CD8). There was a small share of clonotypes that showed up in both the CD4 and CD8 compartments.

MiXCR, applied by TCRdb to the 5' RACE reads, yields one record per CDR3 protein. The sample has some 350,000 distinct CDR3 sequences, 4.1% seen once. The receptor was isolated from a man aged 18 to 30 who received the YFV17D yellow fever vaccine. The chain uses TRBV12-3 or TRBV12-4 and TRBJ1-5; 12 bases align to TRBD1. The sample in question was PBMCs, obtained 5 days after the yellow fever booster vaccination. In DNA form, the CDR3 reads TGTGCCAGCAGCCTGGGGACCGGGACAGGGGGCGGACAGCCCCAGCATTTT. Amino acids: CASSLGTGTGGGQPQHF.